One and the same sample provided the 2 T cell receptor beta chains below, sequenced in a study of tumor and adjacent non-tumor tissue in lung cancer. A modified ARM-PCR protocol with three rounds of nested PCR amplified TCRbeta. TCRdb reanalysed the multiplex PCR reads using MiXCR and keeps one entry per CDR3 protein. The repertoire holds under 150,000 distinct CDR3 sequences, with about 66% as singletons. The template was RNA from unsorted bulk tissue. Material for sequencing was lung tumor tissue. The receptor source for this set is a man in his thirties or forties with non-small cell lung cancer.

CDR3 residues: CANSLLPDEQFF. CDR3 in DNA: TGTGCCAACAGTTTACTCCCCGATGAGCAGTTCTTC. The chain is built from TRBV11-3 and TRBJ2-1; D gene uncertain. Germline V CDR1 and CDR2: SGHNT, YENEEA. The CDR3 totals 12 residues. V lost 10 bases and J lost 8, with 15 bases in between.

In the case of this clonotype: The germline gene is not matched at one end of the junction; a read error may be the cause. The chain uses TRBV4-2 and TRBJ2-1, with a weak D call TRBD2 (6 bases). CDR1 is LGHNA, CDR2 YNFKEQ, per germline. The CDR3 is made up of 18 amino acids. CDR3 in DNA: TGTGCCAGCAGCCAAGATTATAATGCGGGAATGGGTTACAATAAGCAGTTCTTC. It encodes CASSQDYNAGMGYNKQFF.